This T cell receptor (beta chain) appears in the sequencing data of a study of shared clonotypes between healthy human individuals. In the original workflow: Because ImmunoSEQ provided only junction sequences with no quality scores, the filtering differed. Sequencing used immunoSEQ multiplex PCR; TCRdb keeps in-frame clones, though not all of them. For V, J and clone size, that table is used; D and trimming come from the DNA. The data show approximately 1.4 million clones, around 98% seen once. The CDR3 length is 15 residues. Germline V gene lookup returns CDR1 SGHRS and CDR2 YFSETQ. V was pared by 4 bases and J by 6 bases, with 19 bases between.

V gene TRBV5-1 combines with J gene TRBJ1-1; possible D gene TRBD1, 6 bases. This TCR came from a man under 40 in good health. Sequences were obtained from naive CD4+ T cells sorted from blood. Sample subset: CD45RA+ positively selected. The CDR3 DNA reads as TGCGCCAGCAGCCCCTCCTGGGGGGCTTGGGCTGAAGCTTTCTTT. This gives the protein CASSPSWGAWAEAFF.